These T cell receptor beta chains were read from a single sample in a study of cytomegalovirus exposure and HLA in healthy donors. Here immunoSEQ multiplex PCR was the method, and the copy in TCRdb shows in-frame clones only, minus some. Here the sample spans approximately 150,000 clones, approximately 80% being singletons. Input material: PBMCs. All receptors derive from a female donor in good health and CMV-seronegative. Each CDR3 is given with its conserved first and last residue. The order of the fields is D gene, V gene, clone size, J gene, CDR3 protein, CDR3 DNA. The D gene is left open where the match is weak. Size is stated for part of the rows, as once, few or many counts, or as a class when the clone is expanded.

D: NA; V: TRBV27; size: NA; J: TRBJ2-7; CDR3: CASSLTSAGGEQYF; DNA: TGTGCCAGCAGTTTGACATCCGCCGGAGGAGAGCAGTACTTC
D: NA; V: TRBV7-9; size: NA; J: TRBJ2-7; CDR3: CASSPGQSGHPDEQYF; DNA: TGTGCCAGCAGCCCAGGACAGTCCGGACACCCCGACGAGCAGTACTTC
D: TRBD2; V: TRBV11-1; size: NA; J: TRBJ2-1; CDR3: CASSSWGRGNYNEQFF; DNA: TGTGCCAGCAGCTCATGGGGGAGGGGAAACTACAATGAGCAGTTCTTC
D: TRBD2; V: TRBV7-3; size: NA; J: TRBJ2-1; CDR3: CASSTRLAGYNEQFF; DNA: TGTGCCAGCAGCACCCGACTAGCGGGGTACAATGAGCAGTTCTTC
D: NA; V: TRBV5-8; size: NA; J: TRBJ1-2; CDR3: CASMNRDTLNYGYTF; DNA: TGTGCCAGCATGAACCGGGACACTTTAAACTATGGCTACACCTTC
D: NA; V: TRBV12-2; size: NA; J: TRBJ2-7; CDR3: CASRLQGQQEQYF; DNA: TGTGCAAGTCGCTTACAGGGACAGCAAGAGCAGTACTTC
D: NA; V: TRBV10-2; size: NA; J: TRBJ1-3; CDR3: CASRETAGNTIYF; DNA: TGCGCCAGCAGAGAGACAGCTGGAAACACCATATATTTT
D: NA; V: TRBV9; size: NA; J: TRBJ1-1; CDR3: CASSMTDQNTEAFF; DNA: TGTGCCAGCAGCATGACAGACCAGAACACTGAAGCTTTCTTT
D: NA; V: TRBV29-1; size: NA; J: TRBJ1-1; CDR3: CSVEEFSLGRRANTEAFF; DNA: TGCAGCGTTGAAGAATTTTCGTTGGGGAGGAGGGCAAACACTGAAGCTTTCTTT
D: TRBD2; V: TRBV9; size: NA; J: TRBJ2-1; CDR3: CASSSRSGRDYNEQFF; DNA: TGTGCCAGCAGCAGTAGGTCGGGGAGGGACTACAATGAGCAGTTCTTC
D: NA; V: TRBV9; size: NA; J: TRBJ1-2; CDR3: CASSVGGEAGYTF; DNA: TGTGCCAGCAGCGTAGGAGGGGAGGCTGGCTACACCTTC
D: NA; V: TRBV7-3; size: few; J: TRBJ2-7; CDR3: CASTVNLSPSTYEQYF; DNA: TGTGCCAGCACCGTCAACCTAAGTCCCTCCACCTACGAGCAGTACTTC
D: NA; V: TRBV5-1; size: NA; J: TRBJ1-3; CDR3: CASSVGQLSGNTIYF; DNA: TGCGCCAGCAGCGTGGGACAACTCTCTGGAAACACCATATATTTT
D: TRBD1; V: TRBV19; size: NA; J: TRBJ1-2; CDR3: CASSSAGTGGLYGYTF; DNA: TGTGCCAGTAGTTCTGCCGGGACAGGGGGCCTATATGGCTACACCTTC
D: TRBD2; V: TRBV10-3; size: NA; J: TRBJ2-7; CDR3: CAIRPTSERGSPYEQYF; DNA: TGTGCCATCAGACCCACTTCGGAGCGGGGGAGTCCCTACGAGCAGTACTTC
D: TRBD2; V: TRBV14; size: NA; J: TRBJ2-3; CDR3: CASSQVPGLASDTQYF; DNA: TGTGCCAGCAGCCAAGTACCGGGACTAGCTTCAGATACGCAGTATTTT
D: NA; V: TRBV19; size: NA; J: TRBJ2-3; CDR3: CASSIGSATDTQYF; DNA: TGTGCCAGTAGTATCGGGAGCGCCACAGATACGCAGTATTTT
D: TRBD2; V: TRBV5-6; size: NA; J: TRBJ2-2; CDR3: CASSTGLAGVMSAGELFF; DNA: TGTGCCAGCAGCACAGGACTAGCGGGAGTAATGTCCGCCGGGGAGCTGTTTTTT
D: TRBD2; V: TRBV30; size: NA; J: TRBJ2-7; CDR3: CAWRLAGGNEQYF; DNA: TGTGCCTGGAGGCTAGCGGGGGGGAACGAGCAGTACTTC
D: TRBD1; V: TRBV4-3; size: many; J: TRBJ1-4; CDR3: CASSQGTGDNEKLFF; DNA: TGCGCCAGCAGCCAGGGGACAGGGGATAATGAAAAACTGTTTTTT
D: TRBD1; V: TRBV11-3; size: NA; J: TRBJ2-2; CDR3: CASSTGQRNTGELFF; DNA: TGTGCCAGCAGCACGGGACAGCGAAACACCGGGGAGCTGTTTTTT
D: TRBD1; V: TRBV30; size: few; J: TRBJ1-2; CDR3: CAWSVGTGGYDGYTF; DNA: TGTGCCTGGAGTGTTGGGACAGGGGGCTACGATGGCTACACCTTC
D: TRBD1; V: TRBV19; size: NA; J: TRBJ1-5; CDR3: CASSNPNAGTGLKYSNQPQHF; DNA: TGTGCCAGTAGTAACCCGAATGCCGGGACAGGGCTAAAATATAGCAATCAGCCCCAGCATTTT
D: TRBD2; V: TRBV6-4; size: NA; J: TRBJ2-2; CDR3: CASSDSSGSTGELFF; DNA: TGTGCCAGCAGTGACTCTAGCGGGAGCACCGGGGAGCTGTTTTTT
D: NA; V: TRBV7-2; size: NA; J: TRBJ2-3; CDR3: CASSPAGIGGTDTQYF; DNA: TGTGCCAGCAGCCCAGCAGGGATTGGAGGCACAGATACGCAGTATTTT
D: NA; V: TRBV19; size: NA; J: TRBJ1-1; CDR3: CASLLRGNTEAFF; DNA: TGTGCCAGCCTACTACGGGGGAACACTGAAGCTTTCTTT
D: NA; V: TRBV15; size: NA; J: TRBJ1-2; CDR3: CATSRSTGNYGYTF; DNA: TGTGCCACCAGCAGGTCGACAGGCAACTATGGCTACACCTTC
D: NA; V: TRBV9; size: NA; J: TRBJ2-2; CDR3: CASSVRVTGELFF; DNA: TGTGCCAGCAGCGTCAGGGTTACCGGGGAGCTGTTTTTT
D: NA; V: TRBV5-1; size: NA; J: TRBJ2-7; CDR3: CASSAQPGTYEQYF; DNA: TGCGCCAGCAGCGCTCAACCGGGGACCTACGAGCAGTACTTC
D: TRBD2; V: TRBV27; size: NA; J: TRBJ2-1; CDR3: CASTPRLAGAHEQFF; DNA: TGTGCCAGCACCCCCCGACTAGCGGGAGCCCATGAGCAGTTCTTC
D: TRBD2; V: TRBV5-1; size: NA; J: TRBJ2-5; CDR3: CASSTGTSGRDETQYF; DNA: TGCGCCAGCAGCACCGGGACTAGCGGGAGGGACGAGACCCAGTACTTC
D: TRBD2; V: TRBV5-4; size: NA; J: TRBJ2-1; CDR3: CASSGRTSGRRNEQFF; DNA: TGTGCCAGCAGCGGGAGGACTAGCGGGAGGCGGAATGAGCAGTTCTTC
D: NA; V: TRBV2; size: once; J: TRBJ2-5; CDR3: CASSERQFRFQETQYF; DNA: TGTGCCAGCAGTGAAAGACAGTTCAGATTCCAAGAGACCCAGTACTTC
D: NA; V: TRBV5-1; size: NA; J: TRBJ2-1; CDR3: CASSLWTAPYNEQFF; DNA: TGCGCCAGCAGCCTCTGGACAGCCCCCTACAATGAGCAGTTCTTC
D: TRBD2; V: TRBV27; size: NA; J: TRBJ2-7; CDR3: CASSLVAGWAGGNEQYF; DNA: TGTGCCAGCAGCCTCGTCGCAGGATGGGCGGGGGGAAACGAGCAGTACTTC
D: NA; V: TRBV28; size: NA; J: TRBJ1-4; CDR3: CASSPDRPTNEKLFF; DNA: TGTGCCAGCAGCCCCGACAGGCCTACTAATGAAAAACTGTTTTTT
D: TRBD1; V: TRBV4-2; size: NA; J: TRBJ2-6; CDR3: CASSRDSSGANVLTF; DNA: TGTGCCAGCTCCCGGGACAGCTCTGGGGCCAACGTCCTGACTTTC
D: NA; V: TRBV29-1; size: NA; J: TRBJ1-2; CDR3: CSVGVTGPNYGYTF; DNA: TGCAGCGTTGGAGTAACAGGGCCAAACTATGGCTACACCTTC
D: NA; V: TRBV27; size: NA; J: TRBJ1-5; CDR3: CASSLLGLADNQPQHF; DNA: TGTGCCAGCAGTTTATTAGGACTGGCCGACAATCAGCCCCAGCATTTT
D: TRBD1; V: TRBV28; size: NA; J: TRBJ2-7; CDR3: CASSLYATGTGYEQYF; DNA: TGTGCCAGCAGCCTTTACGCCACCGGGACAGGTTACGAGCAGTACTTC
D: TRBD2; V: TRBV27; size: NA; J: TRBJ2-1; CDR3: CASSLRIPSGRLKSYNEQFF; DNA: TGTGCCAGCAGTTTAAGAATTCCTAGCGGGAGGTTGAAGTCCTACAATGAGCAGTTCTTC
D: TRBD1; V: TRBV2; size: NA; J: TRBJ2-1; CDR3: CASTNAGQDGEQFF; DNA: TGTGCCAGCACTAACGCGGGACAGGACGGTGAGCAGTTCTTC
D: TRBD1; V: TRBV29-1; size: NA; J: TRBJ2-6; CDR3: CSVTDRGDSGANVLTF; DNA: TGCAGCGTTACAGACAGGGGGGACTCTGGGGCCAACGTCCTGACTTTC
D: TRBD1; V: TRBV6-4; size: many; J: TRBJ1-5; CDR3: CASDVEIGQGYSNQPQHF; DNA: TGTGCCAGCGACGTGGAAATAGGACAGGGCTATAGCAATCAGCCCCAGCATTTT
D: NA; V: TRBV28; size: NA; J: TRBJ1-2; CDR3: CASSLMQGSGSYTF; DNA: TGTGCCAGCAGTTTAATGCAGGGATCTGGGTCCTACACCTTC
D: TRBD1; V: TRBV19; size: NA; J: TRBJ1-5; CDR3: CASSIPQGANQPQHF; DNA: TGTGCCAGTAGTATTCCACAGGGGGCCAATCAGCCCCAGCATTTT
D: NA; V: TRBV7-8; size: NA; J: TRBJ2-5; CDR3: CASSSTLGSGETQYF; DNA: TGTGCCAGCAGCTCTACGCTGGGATCGGGGGAGACCCAGTACTTC
D: NA; V: TRBV27; size: NA; J: TRBJ2-6; CDR3: CASSFLSPGANVLTF; DNA: TGTGCCAGCAGTTTTCTATCCCCTGGGGCCAACGTCCTGACTTTC
D: TRBD1; V: TRBV15; size: NA; J: TRBJ1-2; CDR3: CATSPRQGQGGYTF; DNA: TGTGCCACCAGCCCTCGACAGGGACAGGGGGGCTACACCTTC
D: NA; V: TRBV25-1; size: NA; J: TRBJ1-1; CDR3: CASSAPGGTATRVEAFF; DNA: TGTGCCAGCAGTGCCCCTGGAGGGACGGCGACGAGGGTTGAAGCTTTCTTT
D: NA; V: TRBV2; size: NA; J: TRBJ2-2; CDR3: CAGDSGGPHTGELFF; DNA: TGTGCCGGCGATTCAGGAGGGCCGCACACCGGGGAGCTGTTTTTT
D: NA; V: TRBV28; size: NA; J: TRBJ2-1; CDR3: CASSFSHNEQFF; DNA: TGTGCCAGCAGTTTTAGCCACAATGAGCAGTTCTTC